This T cell receptor beta chain was retrieved from a study of shared clonotypes between healthy human individuals. Points from the study as a whole: Large depth notwithstanding, sorted-subset sequencing proved incomplete by rarefaction.

Memory CD4+ cells were the fraction left after CD45RA+ naive selection. Profiled with immunoSEQ multiplex PCR; TCRdb holds only in-frame clones, not every one. The sample shows more than 1.2 million clones, around 98.5% of them seen only once. The CDR3 totals 14 residues. In germline, CDR1 is LNHNV, CDR2 YYDKDF (reference sequence). V trimming: 1 base; J trimming: 9 bases; junction bases outside the gene matches: 7. As regards this clone: Its antigen is unknown.

This sequence joins TRBV15 and TRBJ1-1; 8 positions agree with TRBD1. Sequenced: naive CD4+ T cells sorted from blood. Subset denoted: CD45RA+ positively selected. This sequence originates from a man aged 25 to 45 in good health. CDR3 loop: CATSRGQGATQAFF. CDR3 DNA sequence: TGTGCCACCAGCAGAGGGCAGGGGGCAACGCAAGCTTTCTTT. The variable domain in full, with the rest retrieved from reference TRBV15 and TRBJ1-1, is DAMVIQNPRYQVTQFGKPVTLSCSQTLNHNVMYWYQQKSSQAPKLLFHYYDKDFNNEADTPDNFQSRRPNTSFCFLDIRSPGLGDTAMYLCATSRGQGATQAFFGQGTRLTVV.